A selection of T cell receptor beta chains follows, all from one sample in a study of lymphopenia after photon versus proton radiotherapy. Assay used: immunoSEQ multiplex PCR; TCRdb lists only in-frame clones, some missing. This table has some 28,000 clones, around 80% appearing once. This specimen was peripheral blood, taken from a patient treated with photon-based radiotherapy. The receptor source for this set is a man in his fifties with gastric cancer. The CDR3 runs from the conserved cysteine through the conserved F or W.

v_call	j_call	cdr3_aa
TRBV5-6	TRBJ1-3	CASSLVGTGNTIYF
TRBV2	TRBJ2-1	CASSTGKDNEQFF
TRBV11-3	TRBJ2-2	CASSSPGHSTGELFF
TRBV5-1	TRBJ2-3	CASSRSDTQYF
TRBV6-5	TRBJ1-1	CASSYSGQGASAFF
TRBV19	TRBJ2-2	CATLRIEGAGELFF
TRBV30	TRBJ2-1	CAWSEVDSSSYNEQFF
TRBV5-1	TRBJ2-5	CASSSPGQYQETQYF
TRBV4-1	TRBJ2-4	CASSQEIGGVKNIQYF
TRBV6-4	TRBJ1-5	CASSMTGMFDYSNQPQHF
TRBV9	TRBJ1-4	CASSDGVNEKLFF
TRBV7-3	TRBJ2-3	CASSAGTGGGDTQYF
TRBV19	TRBJ2-6	CASSIPDSGANVLTF
TRBV6-6	TRBJ2-3	CASSYRGGTDTQYF
TRBV7-2	TRBJ2-3	CASSLAEATDTQYF
TRBV5-1	TRBJ2-1	CASSRGTGVYNEQFF
TRBV11-2	TRBJ2-7	CASSSAGGQYEQYF
TRBV10-3	TRBJ2-3	CAISEPSSGTGTDTQYF
TRBV5-1	TRBJ2-2	CASSLRDRVTGELFF
TRBV5-1	TRBJ2-7	CASSLEGTAFYEQYF
TRBV9	TRBJ2-2	CASSVATGHLNTGELFF
TRBV7-6	TRBJ2-4	CASSRGVIQYF
TRBV27	TRBJ1-4	CASRASTANEKLFF
TRBV11-3	TRBJ2-1	CASSLGWGTGTYNEQFF
TRBV30	TRBJ1-1	CAWSRDIENTEAFF
TRBV9	TRBJ1-2	CASSPGTGGSYGYTF
TRBV11-1	TRBJ2-3	CASSPRERWNTQYF
TRBV2	TRBJ1-6	CASSASGFASPLHF
TRBV18	TRBJ2-6	CASSPNPSGANVLTF
TRBV6-5	TRBJ2-7	CASSYSLDRDEQYF
TRBV28	TRBJ1-6	CASSLPGPGDSPLHF
TRBV19	TRBJ1-1	CASSISGGQGAEAFF
TRBV7-9	TRBJ2-3	CASSLADTQYF
TRBV5-1	TRBJ2-2	CASSVSVTGELFF